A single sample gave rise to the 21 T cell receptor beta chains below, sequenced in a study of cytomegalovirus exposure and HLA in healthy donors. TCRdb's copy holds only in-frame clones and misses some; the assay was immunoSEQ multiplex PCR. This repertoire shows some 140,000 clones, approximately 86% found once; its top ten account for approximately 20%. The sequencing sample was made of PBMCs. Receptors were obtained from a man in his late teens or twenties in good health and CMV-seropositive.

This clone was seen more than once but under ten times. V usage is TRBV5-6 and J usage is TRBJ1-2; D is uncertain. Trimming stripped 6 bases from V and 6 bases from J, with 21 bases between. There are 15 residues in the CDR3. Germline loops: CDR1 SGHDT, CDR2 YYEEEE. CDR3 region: CASTWTGRGSDGYTF. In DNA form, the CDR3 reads TGTGCCAGCACCTGGACGGGGAGAGGTTCGGATGGCTACACCTTC.

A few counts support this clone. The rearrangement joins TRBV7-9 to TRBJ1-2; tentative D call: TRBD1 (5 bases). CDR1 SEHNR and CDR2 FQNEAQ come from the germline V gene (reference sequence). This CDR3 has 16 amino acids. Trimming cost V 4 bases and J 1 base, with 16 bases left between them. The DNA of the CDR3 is TGTGCCAGCAGCTCTGGACGGGAGGGGTTTAACTATGGCTACACCTTC. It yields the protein CASSSGREGFNYGYTF.

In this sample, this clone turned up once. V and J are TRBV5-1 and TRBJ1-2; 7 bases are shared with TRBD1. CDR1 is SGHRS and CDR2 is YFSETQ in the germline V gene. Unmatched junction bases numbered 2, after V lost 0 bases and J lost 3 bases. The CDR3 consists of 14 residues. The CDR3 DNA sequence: TGCGCCAGCAGCTTGGGAGGGGGCTACTATGGCTACACCTTC. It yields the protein CASSLGGGYYGYTF.

CDR3 sequence: CASSQGQGGEKLFF. CDR3 DNA: TGCGCCAGCAGCCAAGGGCAGGGTGGAGAAAAACTGTTTTTT. This chain links TRBV4-3 with TRBJ1-4; possible D gene TRBD1, 5 bases. Trimming cost V 1 base and J 8 bases, with 11 bases left between them. The length of the CDR3 is 14 residues. The germline V gene encodes CDR1 LGHNA and CDR2 YSLEER.

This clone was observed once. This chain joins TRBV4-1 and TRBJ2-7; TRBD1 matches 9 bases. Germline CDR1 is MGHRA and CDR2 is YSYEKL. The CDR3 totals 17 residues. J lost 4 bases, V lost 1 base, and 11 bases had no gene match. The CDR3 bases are TGCGCCAGCAGCCAAGCTACGACAGGGGGAATTTCTTACGAGCAGTACTTC. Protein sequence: CASSQATTGGISYEQYF.

The CDR3 region has the DNA TGTGCCAGCAGCAACGGACTAGCGAGTGGAGAGCAGTACTTC. It specifies CASSNGLASGEQYF. V is TRBV7-2 and J is TRBJ2-7; 9 bases align to TRBD2. Per germline, CDR1 SGHTA and CDR2 FQGNSA. This CDR3 is 14 amino acids long. Trimming at V came to 5 bases and at J to 7 bases, leaving 9 bases not matched to a gene.

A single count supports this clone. CDR3 residues: CASSSRGGQPQHF. CDR3 nucleotides: TGTGCCAGCAGCTCGAGGGGGGGGCAGCCCCAGCATTTT. The chain links TRBV7-2 to TRBJ1-5; D possibly corresponds to TRBD1 (6 bases). The germline V gene has CDR1 SGHTA and CDR2 FQGNSA. Trimming stripped 4 bases from V and 7 bases from J, with 11 bases between. CDR3 length: 13 residues.

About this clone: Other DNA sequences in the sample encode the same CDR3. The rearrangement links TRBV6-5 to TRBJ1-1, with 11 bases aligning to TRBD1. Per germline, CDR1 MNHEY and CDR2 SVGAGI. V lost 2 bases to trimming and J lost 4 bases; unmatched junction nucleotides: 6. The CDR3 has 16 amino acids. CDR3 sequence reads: CASSYGFGTGGTEAFF. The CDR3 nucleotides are TGTGCCAGCAGTTACGGGTTCGGGACAGGGGGCACTGAAGCTTTCTTT.

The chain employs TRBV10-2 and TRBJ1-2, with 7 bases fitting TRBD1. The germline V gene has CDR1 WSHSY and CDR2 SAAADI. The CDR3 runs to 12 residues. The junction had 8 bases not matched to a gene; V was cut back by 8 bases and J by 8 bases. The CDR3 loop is CASQGEARGYTF. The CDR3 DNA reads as TGCGCCAGCCAGGGGGAGGCGAGGGGCTACACCTTC.

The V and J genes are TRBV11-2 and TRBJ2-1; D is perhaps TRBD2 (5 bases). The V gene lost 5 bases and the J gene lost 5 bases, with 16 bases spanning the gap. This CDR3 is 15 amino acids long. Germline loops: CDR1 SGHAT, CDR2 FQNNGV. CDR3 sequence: CASSRREGVDNEQFF. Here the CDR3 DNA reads TGTGCCAGCAGCCGCCGCGAGGGAGTCGACAATGAGCAGTTCTTC.

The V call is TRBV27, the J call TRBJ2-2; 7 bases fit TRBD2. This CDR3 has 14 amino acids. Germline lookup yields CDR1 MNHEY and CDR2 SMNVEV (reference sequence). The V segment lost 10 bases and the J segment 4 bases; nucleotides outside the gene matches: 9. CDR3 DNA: TGTGCCACCGGCTCGGGGAGGGGCACCGGGGAGCTGTTTTTT. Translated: CATGSGRGTGELFF.

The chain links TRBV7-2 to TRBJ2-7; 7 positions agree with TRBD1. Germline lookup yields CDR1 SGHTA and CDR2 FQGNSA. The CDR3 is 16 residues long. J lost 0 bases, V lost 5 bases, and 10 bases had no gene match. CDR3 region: CASSPSSDRLSYEQYF. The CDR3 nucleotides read TGTGCCAGCAGCCCCTCCTCGGACAGGCTCTCCTACGAGCAGTACTTC.

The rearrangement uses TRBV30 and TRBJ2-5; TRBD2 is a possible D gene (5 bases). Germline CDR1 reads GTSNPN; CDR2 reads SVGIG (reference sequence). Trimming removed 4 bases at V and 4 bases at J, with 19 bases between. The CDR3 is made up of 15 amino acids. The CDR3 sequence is CAWTTGVTGSETQYF. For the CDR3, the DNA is TGTGCCTGGACCACCGGGGTAACGGGGTCAGAGACCCAGTACTTC.

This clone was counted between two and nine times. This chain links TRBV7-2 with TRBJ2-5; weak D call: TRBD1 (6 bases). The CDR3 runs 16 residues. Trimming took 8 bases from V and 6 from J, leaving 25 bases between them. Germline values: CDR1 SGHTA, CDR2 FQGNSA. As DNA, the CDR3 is TGTGCCAGCTGCCCACCCGTGGGGGCGCTTCGACAGACCCAGTACTTC. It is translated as CASCPPVGALRQTQYF.

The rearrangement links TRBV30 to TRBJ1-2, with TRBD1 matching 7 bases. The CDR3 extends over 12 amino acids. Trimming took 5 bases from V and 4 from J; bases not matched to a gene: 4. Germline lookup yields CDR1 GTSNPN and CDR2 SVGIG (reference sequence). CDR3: CAWQQGSYGYTF. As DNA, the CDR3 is TGTGCCTGGCAACAGGGGTCCTATGGCTACACCTTC.

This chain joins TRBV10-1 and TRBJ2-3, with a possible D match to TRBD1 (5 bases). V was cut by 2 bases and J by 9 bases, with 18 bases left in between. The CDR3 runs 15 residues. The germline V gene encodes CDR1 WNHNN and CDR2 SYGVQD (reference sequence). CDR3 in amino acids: CASSEVRGGLGTQYF. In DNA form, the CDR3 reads TGCGCCAGCAGTGAGGTAAGGGGCGGCCTAGGAACGCAGTATTTT.

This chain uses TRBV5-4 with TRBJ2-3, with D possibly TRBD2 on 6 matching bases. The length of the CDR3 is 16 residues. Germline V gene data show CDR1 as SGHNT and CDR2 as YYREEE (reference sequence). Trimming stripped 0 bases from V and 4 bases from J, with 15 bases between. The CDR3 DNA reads TGTGCCAGCAGCTTGGGAGAGGCGGGGCGGGCAGATACGCAGTATTTT. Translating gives CASSLGEAGRADTQYF. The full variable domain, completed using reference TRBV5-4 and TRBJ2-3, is ETGVTQSPTHLIKTRGQQVTLRCSSQSGHNTVSWYQQALGQGPQFIFQYYREEENGRGNFPPRFSGLQFPNYSSELNVNALELDDSALYLCASSLGEAGRADTQYFGPGTRLTVL.

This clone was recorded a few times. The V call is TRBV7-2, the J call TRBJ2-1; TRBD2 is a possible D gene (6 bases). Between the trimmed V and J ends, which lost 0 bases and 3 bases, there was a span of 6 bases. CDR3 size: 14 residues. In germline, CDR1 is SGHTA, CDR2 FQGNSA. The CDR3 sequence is CASSLASGYNEQFF. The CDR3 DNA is TGTGCCAGCAGCTTAGCTAGCGGCTACAATGAGCAGTTCTTC. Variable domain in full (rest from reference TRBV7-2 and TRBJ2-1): GAGVSQSPSNKVTEKGKDVELRCDPISGHTALYWYRQSLGQGLEFLIYFQGNSAPDKSGLPSDRFSAERTGGSVSTLTIQRTQQEDSAVYLCASSLASGYNEQFFGPGTRLTVL.

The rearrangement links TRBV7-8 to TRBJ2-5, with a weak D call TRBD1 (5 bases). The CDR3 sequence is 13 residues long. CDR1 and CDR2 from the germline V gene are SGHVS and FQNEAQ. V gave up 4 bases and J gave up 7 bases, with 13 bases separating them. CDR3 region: CASSSQSTGTQYF. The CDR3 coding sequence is TGTGCCAGCAGCTCCCAGAGTACAGGGACCCAGTACTTC.

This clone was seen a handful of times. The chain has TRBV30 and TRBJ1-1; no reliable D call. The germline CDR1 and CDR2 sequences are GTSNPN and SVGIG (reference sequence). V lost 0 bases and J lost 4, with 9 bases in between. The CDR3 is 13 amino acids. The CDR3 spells CAWSVGLSTEAFF. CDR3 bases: TGTGCCTGGAGTGTCGGTCTATCCACTGAAGCTTTCTTT.

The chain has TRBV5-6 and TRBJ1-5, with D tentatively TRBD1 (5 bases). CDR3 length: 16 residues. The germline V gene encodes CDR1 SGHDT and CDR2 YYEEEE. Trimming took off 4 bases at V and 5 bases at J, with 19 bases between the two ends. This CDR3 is CASSLDIDGHYQPQHF. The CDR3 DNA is TGTGCCAGCAGCCTCGACATTGATGGACACTATCAGCCCCAGCATTTT.